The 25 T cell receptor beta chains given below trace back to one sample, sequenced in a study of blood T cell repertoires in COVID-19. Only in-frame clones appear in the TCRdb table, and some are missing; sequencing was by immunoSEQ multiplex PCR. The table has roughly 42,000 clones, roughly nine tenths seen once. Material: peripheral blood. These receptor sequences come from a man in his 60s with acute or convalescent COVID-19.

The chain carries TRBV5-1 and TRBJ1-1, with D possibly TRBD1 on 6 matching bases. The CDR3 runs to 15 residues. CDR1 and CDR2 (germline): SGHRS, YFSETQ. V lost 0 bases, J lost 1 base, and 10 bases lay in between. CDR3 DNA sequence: TGCGCCAGCAGCTTGGGAACAGGGCCGAACACTGAAGCTTTCTTT. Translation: CASSLGTGPNTEAFF.

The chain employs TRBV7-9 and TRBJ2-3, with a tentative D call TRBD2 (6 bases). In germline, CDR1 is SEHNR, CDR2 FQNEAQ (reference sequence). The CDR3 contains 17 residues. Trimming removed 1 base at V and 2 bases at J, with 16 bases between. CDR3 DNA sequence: TGTGCCAGCAGCTTAGTTGAGTCTAGCGTTTACACAGATACGCAGTATTTT. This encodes CASSLVESSVYTDTQYF.

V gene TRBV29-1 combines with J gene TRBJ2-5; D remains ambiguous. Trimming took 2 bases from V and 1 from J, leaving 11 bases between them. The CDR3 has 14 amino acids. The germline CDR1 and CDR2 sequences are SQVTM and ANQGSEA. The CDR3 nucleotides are TGCAGCGTTGAATCCCGGTGGGCCCAAGAGACCCAGTACTTC. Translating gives CSVESRWAQETQYF.

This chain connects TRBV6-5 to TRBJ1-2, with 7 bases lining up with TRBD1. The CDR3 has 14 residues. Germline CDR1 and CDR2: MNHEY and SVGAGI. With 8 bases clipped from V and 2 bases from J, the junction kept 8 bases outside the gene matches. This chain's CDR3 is CASAQGELNYGYTF. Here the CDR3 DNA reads TGTGCCAGCGCCCAGGGGGAGTTGAACTATGGCTACACCTTC.

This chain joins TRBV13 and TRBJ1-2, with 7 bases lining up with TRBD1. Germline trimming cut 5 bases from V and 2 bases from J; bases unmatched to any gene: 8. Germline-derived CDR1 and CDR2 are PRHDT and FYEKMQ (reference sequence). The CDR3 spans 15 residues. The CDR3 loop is CASSTNRGGNYGYTF. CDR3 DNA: TGTGCCAGCAGCACCAACAGGGGAGGCAACTATGGCTACACCTTC.

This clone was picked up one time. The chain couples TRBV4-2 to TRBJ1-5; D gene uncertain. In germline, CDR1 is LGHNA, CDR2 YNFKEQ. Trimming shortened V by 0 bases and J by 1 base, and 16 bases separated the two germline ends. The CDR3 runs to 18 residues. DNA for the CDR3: TGTGCCAGCAGCCAAGATTATACGGGGTCTGGCAGCAATCAGCCCCAGCATTTT. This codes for CASSQDYTGSGSNQPQHF.

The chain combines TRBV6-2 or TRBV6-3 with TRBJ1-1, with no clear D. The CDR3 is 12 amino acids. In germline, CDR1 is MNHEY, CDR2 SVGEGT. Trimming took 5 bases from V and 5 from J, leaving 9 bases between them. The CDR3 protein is CASSTARTEAFF. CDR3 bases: TGTGCCAGCAGTACCGCCCGGACTGAAGCTTTCTTT.

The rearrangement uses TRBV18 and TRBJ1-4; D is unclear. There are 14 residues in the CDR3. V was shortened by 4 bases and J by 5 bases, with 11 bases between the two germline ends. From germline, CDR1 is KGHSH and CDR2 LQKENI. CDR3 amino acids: CASSLGRENEKLFF. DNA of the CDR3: TGTGCCAGCTCACTTGGACGGGAGAATGAAAAACTGTTTTTT.

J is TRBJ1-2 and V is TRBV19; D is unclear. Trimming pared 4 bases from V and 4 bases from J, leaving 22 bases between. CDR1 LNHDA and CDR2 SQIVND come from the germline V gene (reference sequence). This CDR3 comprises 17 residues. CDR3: CASSSLREDLHLYGYTF. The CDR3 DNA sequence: TGTGCCAGTAGTAGCCTCCGGGAGGATCTCCATCTCTATGGCTACACCTTC.

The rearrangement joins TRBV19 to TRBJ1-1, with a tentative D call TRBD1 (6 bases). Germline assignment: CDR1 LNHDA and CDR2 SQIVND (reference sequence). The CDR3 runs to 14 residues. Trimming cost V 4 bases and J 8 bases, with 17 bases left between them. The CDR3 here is CASSTAGGAMEAFF. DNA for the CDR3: TGTGCCAGTAGTACCGCCGGGGGGGCAATGGAAGCTTTCTTT.

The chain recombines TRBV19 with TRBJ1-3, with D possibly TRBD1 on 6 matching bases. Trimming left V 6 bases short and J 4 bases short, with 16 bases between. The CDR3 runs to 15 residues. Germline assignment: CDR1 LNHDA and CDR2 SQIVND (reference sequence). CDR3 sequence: CASRETGFGGNTIYF. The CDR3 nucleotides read TGTGCCAGTAGGGAAACAGGGTTTGGAGGAAACACCATATATTTT. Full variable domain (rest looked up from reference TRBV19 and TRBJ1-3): DGGITQSPKYLFRKEGQNVTLSCEQNLNHDAMYWYRQDPGQGLRLIYYSQIVNDFQKGDIAEGYSVSREKKESFPLTVTSAQKNPTAFYLCASRETGFGGNTIYFGEGSWLTVV.

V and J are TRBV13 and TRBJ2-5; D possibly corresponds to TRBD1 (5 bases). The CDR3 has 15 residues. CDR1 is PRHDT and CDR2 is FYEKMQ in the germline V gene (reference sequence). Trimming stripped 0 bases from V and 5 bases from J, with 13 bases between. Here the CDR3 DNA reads TGTGCCAGCAGCTTAGGCCTAAGGGGTCGGGAGACCCAGTACTTC. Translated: CASSLGLRGRETQYF.

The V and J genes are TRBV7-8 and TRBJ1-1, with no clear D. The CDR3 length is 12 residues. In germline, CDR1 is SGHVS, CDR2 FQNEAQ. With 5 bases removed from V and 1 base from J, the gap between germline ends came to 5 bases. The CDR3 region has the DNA TGTGCCAGCAGCCCCCGGAACACTGAAGCTTTCTTT. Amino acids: CASSPRNTEAFF.

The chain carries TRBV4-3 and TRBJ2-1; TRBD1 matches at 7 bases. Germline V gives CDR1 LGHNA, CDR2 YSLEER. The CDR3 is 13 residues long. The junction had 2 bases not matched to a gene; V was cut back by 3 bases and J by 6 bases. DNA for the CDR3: TGCGCCAGCAGCCAGTACAGGGGCAATGAGCAGTTCTTC. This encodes CASSQYRGNEQFF.

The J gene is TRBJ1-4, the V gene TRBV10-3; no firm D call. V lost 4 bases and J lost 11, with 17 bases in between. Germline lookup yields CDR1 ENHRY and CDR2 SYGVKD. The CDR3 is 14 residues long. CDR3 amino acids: CAISARQSSDKLFF. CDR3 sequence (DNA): TGTGCCATCAGTGCCAGGCAGAGTAGCGACAAACTGTTTTTT.

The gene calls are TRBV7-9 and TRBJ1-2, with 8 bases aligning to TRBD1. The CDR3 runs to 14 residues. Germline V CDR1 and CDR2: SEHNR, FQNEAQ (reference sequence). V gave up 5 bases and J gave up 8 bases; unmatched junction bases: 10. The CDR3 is CASSDRTGPGGYTF. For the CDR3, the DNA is TGTGCCAGCAGCGATAGGACAGGGCCAGGCGGCTACACCTTC.

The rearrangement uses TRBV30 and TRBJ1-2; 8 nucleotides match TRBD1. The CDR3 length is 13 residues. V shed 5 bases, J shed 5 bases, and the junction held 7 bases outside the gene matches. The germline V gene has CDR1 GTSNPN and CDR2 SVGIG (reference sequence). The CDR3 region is CAWGRDRPYGYTF. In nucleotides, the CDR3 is TGTGCCTGGGGCAGGGACAGGCCGTATGGCTACACCTTC.

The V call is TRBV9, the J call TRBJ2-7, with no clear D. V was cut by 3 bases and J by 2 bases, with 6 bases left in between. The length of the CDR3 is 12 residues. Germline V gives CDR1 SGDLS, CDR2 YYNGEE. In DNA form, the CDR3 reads TGTGCCAGCAGCGGTGGGCCCTACGAGCAGTACTTC. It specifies CASSGGPYEQYF.

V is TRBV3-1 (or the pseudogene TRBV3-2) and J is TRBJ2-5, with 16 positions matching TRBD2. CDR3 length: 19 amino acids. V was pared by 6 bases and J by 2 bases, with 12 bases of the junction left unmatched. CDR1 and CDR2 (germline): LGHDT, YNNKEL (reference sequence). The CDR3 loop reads CASRDPGLAGGTQQETQYF. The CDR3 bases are TGTGCCAGCAGGGATCCGGGACTAGCGGGGGGGACACAGCAAGAGACCCAGTACTTC.

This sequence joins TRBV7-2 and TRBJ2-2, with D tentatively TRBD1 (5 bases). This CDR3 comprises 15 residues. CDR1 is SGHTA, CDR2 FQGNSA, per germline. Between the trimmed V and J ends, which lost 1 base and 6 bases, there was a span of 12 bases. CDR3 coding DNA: TGTGCCAGCAGCTTAGATAGGGTAGGGGCCGGGGAGCTGTTTTTT. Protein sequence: CASSLDRVGAGELFF. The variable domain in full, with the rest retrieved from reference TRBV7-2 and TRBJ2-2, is GAGVSQSPSNKVTEKGKDVELRCDPISGHTALYWYRQSLGQGLEFLIYFQGNSAPDKSGLPSDRFSAERTGGSVSTLTIQRTQQEDSAVYLCASSLDRVGAGELFFGEGSRLTVL.

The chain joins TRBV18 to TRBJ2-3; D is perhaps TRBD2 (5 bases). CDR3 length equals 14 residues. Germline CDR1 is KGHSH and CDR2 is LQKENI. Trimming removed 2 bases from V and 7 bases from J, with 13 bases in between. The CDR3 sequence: CASSPSGPSNTQYF. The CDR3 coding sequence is TGTGCCAGCTCACCATCAGGCCCTAGCAATACGCAGTATTTT.

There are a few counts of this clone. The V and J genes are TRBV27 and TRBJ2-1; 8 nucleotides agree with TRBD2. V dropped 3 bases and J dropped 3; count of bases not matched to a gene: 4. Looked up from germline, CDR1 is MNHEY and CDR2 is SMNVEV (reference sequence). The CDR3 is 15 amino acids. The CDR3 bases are TGTGCCAGCAGTTTCGGGGGGGCCGTCTACAATGAGCAGTTCTTC. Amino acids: CASSFGGAVYNEQFF.

The CDR3 nucleotides are TGTGCCTGGAGTGCTACAATGTCTGGGGGGACTGGCTACACCTTC. Amino acids: CAWSATMSGGTGYTF. The chain carries TRBV30 and TRBJ1-2; D might be TRBD1 (5 bases). Germline CDR1 and CDR2: GTSNPN and SVGIG (reference sequence). Trimming took 1 base from V and 7 from J, leaving 19 bases between them. This CDR3 is built from 15 residues. The variable domain in full, with the rest retrieved from reference TRBV30 and TRBJ1-2, is SQTIHQWPATLVQPVGSPLSLECTVEGTSNPNLYWYRQAAGRGLQLLFYSVGIGQISSEVPQNLSASRPQDRQFILSSKKLLLSDSGFYLCAWSATMSGGTGYTFGSGTRLTVV.

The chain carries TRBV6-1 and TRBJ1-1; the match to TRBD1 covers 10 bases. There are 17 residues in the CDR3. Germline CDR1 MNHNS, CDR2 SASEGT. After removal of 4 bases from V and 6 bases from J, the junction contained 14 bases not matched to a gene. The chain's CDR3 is CASSVTPPGQGFPEAFF. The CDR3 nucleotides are TGTGCCAGCAGTGTAACACCACCGGGACAGGGGTTCCCTGAAGCTTTCTTT.

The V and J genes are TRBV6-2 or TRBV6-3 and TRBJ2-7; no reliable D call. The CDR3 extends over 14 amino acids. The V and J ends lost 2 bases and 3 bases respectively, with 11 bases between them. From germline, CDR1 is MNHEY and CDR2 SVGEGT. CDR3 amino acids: CASSYSQAYYEQYF. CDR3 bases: TGTGCCAGCAGTTACAGTCAGGCGTACTACGAGCAGTACTTC.